Described below is a single T cell receptor beta chain sequence and its context. As for treatment: around 19 received Ad26.COV2.S at low or high dose, single or two shots; about 5 received placebo; per-sample allocation not given. Sampling occurred on day 63 after the first vaccine or placebo injection. The sample belongs to a study of Ad26.COV2.S vaccination and SARS-CoV-2 variants. Across the whole study: This donor came from the COV1001 trial of Ad26.COV2.S.

CDR1 is PRHDT and CDR2 is FYEKMQ in the germline V gene (reference sequence). The V segment lost 6 bases and the J segment 6 bases; nucleotides outside the gene matches: 15. The CDR3 is 17 amino acids. Data came from immunoSEQ multiplex PCR; TCRdb stores just in-frame clones and leaves some out. This table has about 420,000 clones, roughly 88% appearing once. The TCR was taken from a person aged 18-65 years who received the Ad26.COV2.S COVID-19 vaccine or a placebo. The source was peripheral blood, collected in a trial of Ad26.COV2.S vaccine versus placebo. The V gene is TRBV13, the J gene TRBJ1-4, with 8 bases aligning to TRBD1. The CDR3 DNA reads TGTGCCAGCAGGCTTAAACGCGGGACAGGCGGGGATGAAAAACTGTTTTTT. Amino acid sequence: CASRLKRGTGGDEKLFF. The full variable domain, its missing parts supplied by reference TRBV13 and TRBJ1-4, is AAGVIQSPRHLIKEKRETATLKCYPIPRHDTVYWYQQGPGQDPQFLISFYEKMQSDKGSIPDRFSAQQFSDYHSELNMSSLELGDSALYFCASRLKRGTGGDEKLFFGSGTQLSVL.